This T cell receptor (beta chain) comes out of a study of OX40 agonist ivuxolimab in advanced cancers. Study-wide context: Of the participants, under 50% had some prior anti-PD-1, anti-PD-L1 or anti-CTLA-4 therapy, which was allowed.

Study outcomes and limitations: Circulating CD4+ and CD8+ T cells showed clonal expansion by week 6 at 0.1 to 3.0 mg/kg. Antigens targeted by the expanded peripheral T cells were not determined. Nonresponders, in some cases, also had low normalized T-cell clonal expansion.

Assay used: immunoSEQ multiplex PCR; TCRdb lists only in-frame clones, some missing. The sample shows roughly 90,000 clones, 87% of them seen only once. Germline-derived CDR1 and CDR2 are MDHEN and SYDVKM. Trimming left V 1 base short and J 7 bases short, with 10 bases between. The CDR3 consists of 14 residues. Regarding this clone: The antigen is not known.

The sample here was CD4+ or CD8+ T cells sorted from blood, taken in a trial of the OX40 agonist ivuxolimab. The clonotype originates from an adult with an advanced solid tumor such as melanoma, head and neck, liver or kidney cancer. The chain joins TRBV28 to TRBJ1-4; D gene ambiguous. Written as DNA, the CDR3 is TGTGCCAGCAGTTTATACGACCAACGTGAAAAACTGTTTTTT. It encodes CASSLYDQREKLFF. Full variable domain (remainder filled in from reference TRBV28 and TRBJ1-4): DVKVTQSSRYLVKRTGEKVFLECVQDMDHENMFWYRQDPGLGLRLIYFSYDVKMKEKGDIPEGYSVSREKKERFSLILESASTNQTSMYLCASSLYDQREKLFFGSGTQLSVL.